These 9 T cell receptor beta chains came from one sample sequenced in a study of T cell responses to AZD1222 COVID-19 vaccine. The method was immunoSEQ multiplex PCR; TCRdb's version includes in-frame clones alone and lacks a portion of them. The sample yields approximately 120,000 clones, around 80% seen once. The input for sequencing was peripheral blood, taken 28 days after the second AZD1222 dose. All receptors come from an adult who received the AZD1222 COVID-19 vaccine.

CDR3 nucleotides: TGCGCCAGCAGCCGGGACACTGAAGCTTTCTTT. Its translation is CASSRDTEAFF. The chain links TRBV5-1 to TRBJ1-1; D remains unclear. The germline CDR1 and CDR2 sequences are SGHRS and YFSETQ. The ends were cut back, 4 bases at V and 3 bases at J, with 4 bases in the middle. The CDR3 is made up of 11 amino acids.

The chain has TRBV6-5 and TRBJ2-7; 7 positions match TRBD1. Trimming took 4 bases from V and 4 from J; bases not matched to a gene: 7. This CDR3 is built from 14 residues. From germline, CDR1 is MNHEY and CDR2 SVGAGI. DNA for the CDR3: TGTGCCAGCAGTTCCTTACAGGGGCTATACGAGCAGTACTTC. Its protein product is CASSSLQGLYEQYF.

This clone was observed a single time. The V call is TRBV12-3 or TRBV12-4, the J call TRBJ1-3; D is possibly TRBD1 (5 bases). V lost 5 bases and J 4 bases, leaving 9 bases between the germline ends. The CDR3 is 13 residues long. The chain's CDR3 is CASSVRAGNTIYF. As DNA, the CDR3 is TGTGCCAGCAGTGTCAGGGCCGGAAACACCATATATTTT.

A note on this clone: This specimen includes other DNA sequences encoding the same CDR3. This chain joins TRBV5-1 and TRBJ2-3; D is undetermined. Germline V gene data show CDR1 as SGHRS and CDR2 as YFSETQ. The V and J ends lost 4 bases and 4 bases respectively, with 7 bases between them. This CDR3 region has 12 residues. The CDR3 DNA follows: TGCGCCAGCAGCCCCGTGTCAGATACGCAGTATTTT. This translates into CASSPVSDTQYF.

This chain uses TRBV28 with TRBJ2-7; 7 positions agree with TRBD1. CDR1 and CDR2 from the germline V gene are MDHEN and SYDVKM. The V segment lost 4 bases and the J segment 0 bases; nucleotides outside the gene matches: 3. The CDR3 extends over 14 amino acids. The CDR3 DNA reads TGTGCCAGCAGTTCACGGGACAGCTCCTACGAGCAGTACTTC. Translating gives CASSSRDSSYEQYF.

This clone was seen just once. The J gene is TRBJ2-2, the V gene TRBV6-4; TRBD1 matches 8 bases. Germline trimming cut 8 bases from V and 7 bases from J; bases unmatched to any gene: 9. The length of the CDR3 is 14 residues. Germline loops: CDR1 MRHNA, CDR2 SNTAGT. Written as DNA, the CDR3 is TGTGCCAGCTCACCCCAGGGGGCGAACGGGGAGCTGTTTTTT. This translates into CASSPQGANGELFF.

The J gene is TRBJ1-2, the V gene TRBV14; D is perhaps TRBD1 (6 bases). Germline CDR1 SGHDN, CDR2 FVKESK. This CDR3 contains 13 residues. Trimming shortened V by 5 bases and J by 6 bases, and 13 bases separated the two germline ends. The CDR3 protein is CASSSRNRDGYTF. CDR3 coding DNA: TGTGCCAGCAGCTCGCGCAACAGGGATGGCTACACCTTC.

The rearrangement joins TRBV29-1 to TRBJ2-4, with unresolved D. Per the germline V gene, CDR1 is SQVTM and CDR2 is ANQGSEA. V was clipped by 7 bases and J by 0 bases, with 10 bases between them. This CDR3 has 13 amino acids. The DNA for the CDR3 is TGCAGCGCTCCAGATTTAGCCAAAAACATTCAGTACTTC. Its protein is CSAPDLAKNIQYF.

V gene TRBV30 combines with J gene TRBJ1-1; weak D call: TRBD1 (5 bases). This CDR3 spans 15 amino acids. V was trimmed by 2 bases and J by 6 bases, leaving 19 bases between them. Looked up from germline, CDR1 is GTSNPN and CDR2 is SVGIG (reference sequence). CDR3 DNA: TGTGCCTGGAGTCCTTCCGGGACCGGGCGATCTGAAGCTTTCTTT. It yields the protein CAWSPSGTGRSEAFF.